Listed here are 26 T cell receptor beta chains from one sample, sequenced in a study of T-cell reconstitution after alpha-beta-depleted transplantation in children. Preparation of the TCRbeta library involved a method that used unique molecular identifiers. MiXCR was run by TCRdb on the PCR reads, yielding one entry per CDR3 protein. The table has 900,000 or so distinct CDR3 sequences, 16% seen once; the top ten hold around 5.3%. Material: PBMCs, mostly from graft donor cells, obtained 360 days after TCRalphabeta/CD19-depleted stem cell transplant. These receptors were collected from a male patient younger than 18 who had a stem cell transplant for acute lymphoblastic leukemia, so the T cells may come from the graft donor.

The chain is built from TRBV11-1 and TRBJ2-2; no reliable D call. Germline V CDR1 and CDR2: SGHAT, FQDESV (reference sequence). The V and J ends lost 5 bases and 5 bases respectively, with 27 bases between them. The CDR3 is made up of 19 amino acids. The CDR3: CASSPWADYTSLNTGELFF. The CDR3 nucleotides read TGTGCCAGCAGCCCCTGGGCTGATTACACCTCATTGAATACCGGGGAGCTGTTTTTT.

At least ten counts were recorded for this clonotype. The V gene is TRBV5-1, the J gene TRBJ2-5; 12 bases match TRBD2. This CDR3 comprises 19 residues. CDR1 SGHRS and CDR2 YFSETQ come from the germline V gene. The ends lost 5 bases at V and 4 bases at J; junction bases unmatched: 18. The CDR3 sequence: CASSPVPTSGSPGGETQYF. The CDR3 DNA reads TGCGCCAGCAGTCCCGTCCCGACTAGCGGGAGCCCCGGAGGAGAGACCCAGTACTTC.

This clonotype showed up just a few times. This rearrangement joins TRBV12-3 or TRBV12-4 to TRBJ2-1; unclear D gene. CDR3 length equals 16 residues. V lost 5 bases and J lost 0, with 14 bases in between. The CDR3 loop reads CASSTPHWGSYNEQFF. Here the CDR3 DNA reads TGTGCCAGCAGTACCCCCCATTGGGGCTCCTACAATGAGCAGTTCTTC.

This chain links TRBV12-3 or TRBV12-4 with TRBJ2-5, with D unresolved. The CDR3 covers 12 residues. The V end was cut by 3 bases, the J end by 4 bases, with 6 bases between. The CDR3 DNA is TGTGCCAGCAGTTTTAACGGAGAGACCCAGTACTTC. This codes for CASSFNGETQYF.

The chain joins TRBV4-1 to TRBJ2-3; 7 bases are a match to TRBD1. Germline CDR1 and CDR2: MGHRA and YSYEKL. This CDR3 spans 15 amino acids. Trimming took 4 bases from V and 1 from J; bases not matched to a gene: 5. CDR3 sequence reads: CASSPLDRRTDTQYF. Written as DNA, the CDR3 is TGCGCCAGCAGCCCCTTGGACAGGCGCACAGATACGCAGTATTTT.

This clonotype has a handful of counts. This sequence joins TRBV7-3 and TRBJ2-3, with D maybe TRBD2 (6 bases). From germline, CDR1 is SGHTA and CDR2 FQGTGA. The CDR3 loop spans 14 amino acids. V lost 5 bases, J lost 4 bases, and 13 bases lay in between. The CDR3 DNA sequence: TGTGCCAGCAGCCCCGTTGGGGGGTCAGATACGCAGTATTTT. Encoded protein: CASSPVGGSDTQYF.

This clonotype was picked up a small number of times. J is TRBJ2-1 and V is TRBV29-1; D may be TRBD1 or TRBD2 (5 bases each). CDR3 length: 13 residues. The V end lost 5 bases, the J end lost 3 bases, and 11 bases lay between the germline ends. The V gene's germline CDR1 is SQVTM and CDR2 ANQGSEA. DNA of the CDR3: TGCAGCGTTTCGGGACCGGGCTACAATGAGCAGTTCTTC. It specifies CSVSGPGYNEQFF.

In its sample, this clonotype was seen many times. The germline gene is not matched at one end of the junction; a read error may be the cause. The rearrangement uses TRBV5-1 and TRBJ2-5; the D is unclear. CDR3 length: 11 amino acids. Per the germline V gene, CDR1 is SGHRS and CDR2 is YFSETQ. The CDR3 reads CASSASGPSIF. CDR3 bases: TGCGCCAGCAGCGCCTCCGGGCCCTCTATCTTC.

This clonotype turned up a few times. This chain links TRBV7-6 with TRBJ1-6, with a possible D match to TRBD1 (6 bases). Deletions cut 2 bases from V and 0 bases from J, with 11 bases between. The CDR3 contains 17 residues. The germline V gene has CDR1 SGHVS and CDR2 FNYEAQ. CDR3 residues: CASSLSQGSSYNSPLHF. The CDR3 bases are TGTGCCAGCAGCTTAAGTCAGGGGAGCTCCTATAATTCACCCCTCCACTTT.

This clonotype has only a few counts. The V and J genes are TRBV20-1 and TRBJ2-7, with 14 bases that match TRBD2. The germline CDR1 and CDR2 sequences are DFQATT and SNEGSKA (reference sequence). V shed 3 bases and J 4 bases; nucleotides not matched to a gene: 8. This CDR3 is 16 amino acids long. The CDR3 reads CSASWGLAGERYEQYF. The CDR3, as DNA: TGCAGTGCTAGTTGGGGACTAGCGGGAGAAAGGTACGAGCAGTACTTC.

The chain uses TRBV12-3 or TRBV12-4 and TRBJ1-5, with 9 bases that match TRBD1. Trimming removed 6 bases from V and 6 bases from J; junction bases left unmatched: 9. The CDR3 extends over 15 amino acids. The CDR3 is CASSDLQGAFQPQHF. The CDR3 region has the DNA TGTGCCAGCAGCGACTTACAGGGGGCTTTTCAGCCCCAGCATTTT.

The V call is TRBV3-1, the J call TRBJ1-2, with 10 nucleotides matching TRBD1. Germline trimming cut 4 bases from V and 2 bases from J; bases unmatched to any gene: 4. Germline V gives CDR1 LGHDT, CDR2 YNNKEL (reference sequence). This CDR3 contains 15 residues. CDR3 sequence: CASSRGQGPNYGYTF. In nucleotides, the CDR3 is TGTGCCAGCAGCCGGGGACAGGGGCCCAACTATGGCTACACCTTC.

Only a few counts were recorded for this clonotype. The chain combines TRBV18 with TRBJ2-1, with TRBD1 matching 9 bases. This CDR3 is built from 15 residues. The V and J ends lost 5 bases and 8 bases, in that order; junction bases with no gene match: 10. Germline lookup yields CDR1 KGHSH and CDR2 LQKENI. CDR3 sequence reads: CASSSLPGQGYEQFF. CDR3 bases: TGTGCCAGCTCATCACTCCCGGGACAGGGCTATGAGCAGTTCTTC.

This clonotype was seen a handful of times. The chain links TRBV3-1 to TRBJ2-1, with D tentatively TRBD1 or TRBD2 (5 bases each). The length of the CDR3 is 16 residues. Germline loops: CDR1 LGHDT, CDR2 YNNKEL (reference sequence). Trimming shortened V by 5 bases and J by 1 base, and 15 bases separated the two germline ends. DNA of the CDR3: TGTGCCAGCAGCGGCCCGGGGCTAGCATCCTACAATGAGCAGTTCTTC. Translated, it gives CASSGPGLASYNEQFF.

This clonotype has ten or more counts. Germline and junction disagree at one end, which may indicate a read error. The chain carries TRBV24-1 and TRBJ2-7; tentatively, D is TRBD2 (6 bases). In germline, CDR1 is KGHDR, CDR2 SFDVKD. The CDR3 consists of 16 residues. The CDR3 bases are TGTGCCACCAGCGATTTTTTAGGAGGGGCTCCCTACGAGCAGTACTTC. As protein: CATSDFLGGAPYEQYF.

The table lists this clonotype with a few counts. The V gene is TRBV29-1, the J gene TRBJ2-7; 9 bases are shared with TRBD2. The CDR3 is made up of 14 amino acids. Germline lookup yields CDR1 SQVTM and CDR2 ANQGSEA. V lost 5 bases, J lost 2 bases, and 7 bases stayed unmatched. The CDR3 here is CSVTGASGAYEQYF. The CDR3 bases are TGCAGCGTTACTGGGGCTAGCGGGGCCTACGAGCAGTACTTC.

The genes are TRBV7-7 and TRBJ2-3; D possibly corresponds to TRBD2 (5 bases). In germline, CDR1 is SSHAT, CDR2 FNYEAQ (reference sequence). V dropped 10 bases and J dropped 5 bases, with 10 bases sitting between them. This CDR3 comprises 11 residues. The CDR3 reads CATVEGDTQYF. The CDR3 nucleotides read TGTGCCACGGTAGAGGGAGATACGCAGTATTTT.

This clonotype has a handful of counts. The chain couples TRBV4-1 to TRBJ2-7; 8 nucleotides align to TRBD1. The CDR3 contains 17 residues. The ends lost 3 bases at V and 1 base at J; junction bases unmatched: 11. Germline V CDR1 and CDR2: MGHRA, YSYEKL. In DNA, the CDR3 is TGCGCCAGCAGCCACCTTTCCTTGGGGACAGGTTCCTACGAGCAGTACTTC. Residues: CASSHLSLGTGSYEQYF.

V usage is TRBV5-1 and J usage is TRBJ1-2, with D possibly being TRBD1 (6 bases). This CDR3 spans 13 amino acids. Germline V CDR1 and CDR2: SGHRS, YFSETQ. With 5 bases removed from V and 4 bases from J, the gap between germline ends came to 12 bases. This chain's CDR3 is CASSGGALYGYTF. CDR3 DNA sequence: TGCGCCAGCAGTGGGGGGGCCCTCTATGGCTACACCTTC.

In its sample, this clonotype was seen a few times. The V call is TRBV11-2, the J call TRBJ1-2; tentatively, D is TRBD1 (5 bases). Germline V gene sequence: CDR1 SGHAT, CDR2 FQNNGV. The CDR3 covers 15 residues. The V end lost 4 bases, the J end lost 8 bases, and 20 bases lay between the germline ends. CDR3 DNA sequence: TGTGCCAGCAGCTCCCTCAACCCGGGGGGAGGGGGCTACACCTTC. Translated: CASSSLNPGGGGYTF.

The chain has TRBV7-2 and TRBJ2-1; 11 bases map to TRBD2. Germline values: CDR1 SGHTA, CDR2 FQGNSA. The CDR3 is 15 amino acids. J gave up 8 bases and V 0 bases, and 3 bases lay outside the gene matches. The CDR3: CASSLALAGADEQFF. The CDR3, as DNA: TGTGCCAGCAGCTTAGCACTAGCGGGAGCGGATGAGCAGTTCTTC.

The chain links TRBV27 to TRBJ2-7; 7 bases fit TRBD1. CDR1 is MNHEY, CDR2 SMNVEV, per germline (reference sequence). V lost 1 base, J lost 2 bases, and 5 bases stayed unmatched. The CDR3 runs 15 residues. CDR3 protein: CASSLLGDRAYEQYF. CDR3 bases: TGTGCCAGCAGTTTATTAGGGGACAGAGCCTACGAGCAGTACTTC.

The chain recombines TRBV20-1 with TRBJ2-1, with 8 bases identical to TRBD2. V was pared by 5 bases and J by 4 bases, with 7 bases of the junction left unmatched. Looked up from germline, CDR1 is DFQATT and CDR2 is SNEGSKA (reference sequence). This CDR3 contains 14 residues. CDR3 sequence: CSAFQRERYNEQFF. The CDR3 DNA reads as TGCAGTGCTTTCCAGCGGGAGCGGTACAATGAGCAGTTCTTC.

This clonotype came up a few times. CDR3 DNA sequence: TGTGCCAGCTCACCTCGACTAGCGGGATTATTATTGGAGACCCAGTACTTC. It specifies CASSPRLAGLLLETQYF. This chain links TRBV18 with TRBJ2-5, with 11 positions matching TRBD2. Germline CDR1 reads KGHSH; CDR2 reads LQKENI. This CDR3 is built from 17 residues. J gave up 5 bases and V 3 bases, and 11 bases lay outside the gene matches.

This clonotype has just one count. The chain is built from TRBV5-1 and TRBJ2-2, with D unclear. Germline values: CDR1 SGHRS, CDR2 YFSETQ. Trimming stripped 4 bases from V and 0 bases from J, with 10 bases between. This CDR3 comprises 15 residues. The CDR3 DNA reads TGCGCCAGCAGCCTCTTTACCTCGAACACCGGGGAGCTGTTTTTT. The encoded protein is CASSLFTSNTGELFF.

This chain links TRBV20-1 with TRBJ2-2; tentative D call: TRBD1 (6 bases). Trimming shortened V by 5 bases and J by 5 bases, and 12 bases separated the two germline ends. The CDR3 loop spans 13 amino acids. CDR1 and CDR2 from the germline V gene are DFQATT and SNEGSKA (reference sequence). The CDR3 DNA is TGCAGTGCTGCCCGGACAGTGACCGGGGAGCTGTTTTTT. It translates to CSAARTVTGELFF.